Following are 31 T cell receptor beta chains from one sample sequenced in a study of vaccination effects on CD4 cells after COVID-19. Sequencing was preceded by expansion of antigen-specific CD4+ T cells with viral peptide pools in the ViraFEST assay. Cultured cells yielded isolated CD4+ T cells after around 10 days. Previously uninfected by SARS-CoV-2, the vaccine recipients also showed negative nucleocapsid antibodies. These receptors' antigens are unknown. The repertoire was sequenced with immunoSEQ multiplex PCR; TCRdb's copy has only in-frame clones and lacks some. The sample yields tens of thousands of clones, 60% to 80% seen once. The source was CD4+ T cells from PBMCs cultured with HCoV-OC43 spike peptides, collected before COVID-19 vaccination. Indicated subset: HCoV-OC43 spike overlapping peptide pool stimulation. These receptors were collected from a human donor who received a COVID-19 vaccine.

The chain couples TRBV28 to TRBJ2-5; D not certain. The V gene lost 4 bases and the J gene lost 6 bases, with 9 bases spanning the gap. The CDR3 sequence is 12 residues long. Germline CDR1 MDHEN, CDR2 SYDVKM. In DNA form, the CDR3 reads TGTGCCAGCAGTTCCGCCGGTCAGACCCAGTACTTC. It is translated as CASSSAGQTQYF.

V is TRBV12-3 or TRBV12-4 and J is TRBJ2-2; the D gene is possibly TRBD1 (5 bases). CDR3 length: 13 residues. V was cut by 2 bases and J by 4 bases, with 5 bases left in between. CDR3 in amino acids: CASSLRGTGELFF. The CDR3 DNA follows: TGTGCCAGCAGTTTAAGGGGCACCGGGGAGCTGTTTTTT.

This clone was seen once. In nucleotides, the CDR3 is TGTGCCAGCAGCTTAACTCGGGGGGATACGCAGTATTTT. Amino acid sequence: CASSLTRGDTQYF. The rearrangement joins TRBV11-2 to TRBJ2-3, with D possibly matching TRBD2 (6 bases). Germline CDR1 is SGHAT and CDR2 is FQNNGV. The CDR3 has 13 residues. Trimming cost V 2 bases and J 6 bases, with 9 bases left between them.

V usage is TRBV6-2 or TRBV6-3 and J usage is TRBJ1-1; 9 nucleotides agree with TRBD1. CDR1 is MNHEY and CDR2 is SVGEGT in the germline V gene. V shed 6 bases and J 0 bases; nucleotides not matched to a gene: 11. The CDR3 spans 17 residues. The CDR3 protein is CASRPGQGRSMNTEAFF. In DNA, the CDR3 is TGTGCCAGCAGACCTGGACAGGGGAGGAGCATGAACACTGAAGCTTTCTTT.

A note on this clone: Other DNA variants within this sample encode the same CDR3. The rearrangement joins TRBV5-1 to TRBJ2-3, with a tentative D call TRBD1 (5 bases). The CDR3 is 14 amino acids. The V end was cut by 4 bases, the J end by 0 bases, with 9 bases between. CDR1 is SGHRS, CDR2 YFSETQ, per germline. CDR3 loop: CASSPRTSTDTQYF. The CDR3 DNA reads TGCGCCAGCAGCCCTAGGACAAGCACAGATACGCAGTATTTT.

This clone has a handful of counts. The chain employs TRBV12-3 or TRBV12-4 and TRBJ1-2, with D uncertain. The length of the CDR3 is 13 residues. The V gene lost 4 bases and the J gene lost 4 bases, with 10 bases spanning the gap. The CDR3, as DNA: TGTGCCAGCAGTTCCCTTGGACCCTATGGCTACACCTTC. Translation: CASSSLGPYGYTF.

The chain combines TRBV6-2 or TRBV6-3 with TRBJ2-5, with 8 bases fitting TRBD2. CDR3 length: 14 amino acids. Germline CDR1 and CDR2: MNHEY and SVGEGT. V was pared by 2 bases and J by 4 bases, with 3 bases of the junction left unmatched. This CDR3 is CASSYPGGVETQYF. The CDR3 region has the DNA TGTGCCAGCAGTTACCCGGGGGGGGTAGAGACCCAGTACTTC.

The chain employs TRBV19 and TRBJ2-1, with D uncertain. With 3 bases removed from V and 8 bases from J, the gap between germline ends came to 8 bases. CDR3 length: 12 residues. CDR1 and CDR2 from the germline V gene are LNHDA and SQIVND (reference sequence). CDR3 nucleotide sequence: TGTGCCAGTAGTATCCCCTATTATGAGCAGTTCTTC. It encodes CASSIPYYEQFF.

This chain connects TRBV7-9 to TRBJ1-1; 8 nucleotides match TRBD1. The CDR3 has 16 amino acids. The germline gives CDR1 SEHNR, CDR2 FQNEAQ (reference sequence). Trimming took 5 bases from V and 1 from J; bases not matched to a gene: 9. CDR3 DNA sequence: TGTGCCAGCAGCCACATGGGCACAGGGGGGAACACTGAAGCTTTCTTT. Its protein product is CASSHMGTGGNTEAFF. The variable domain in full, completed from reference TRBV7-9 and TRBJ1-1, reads DTGVSQNPRHKITKRGQNVTFRCDPISEHNRLYWYRQTLGQGPEFLTYFQNEAQLEKSRLLSDRFSAERPKGSFSTLEIQRTEQGDSAMYLCASSHMGTGGNTEAFFGQGTRLTVV.

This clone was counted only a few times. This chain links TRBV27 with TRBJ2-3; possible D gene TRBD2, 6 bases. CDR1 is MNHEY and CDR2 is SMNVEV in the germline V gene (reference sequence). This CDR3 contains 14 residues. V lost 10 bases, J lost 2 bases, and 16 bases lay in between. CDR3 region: CATSGTGITDTQYF. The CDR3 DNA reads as TGTGCCACCTCCGGGACTGGAATCACAGATACGCAGTATTTT.

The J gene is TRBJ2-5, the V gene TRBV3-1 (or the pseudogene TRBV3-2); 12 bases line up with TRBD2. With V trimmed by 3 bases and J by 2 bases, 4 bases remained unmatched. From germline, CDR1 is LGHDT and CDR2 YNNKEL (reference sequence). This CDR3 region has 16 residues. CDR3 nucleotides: TGTGCCAGCAGCCATTCTGGACTAGCGGGGCAAGAGACCCAGTACTTC. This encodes CASSHSGLAGQETQYF.

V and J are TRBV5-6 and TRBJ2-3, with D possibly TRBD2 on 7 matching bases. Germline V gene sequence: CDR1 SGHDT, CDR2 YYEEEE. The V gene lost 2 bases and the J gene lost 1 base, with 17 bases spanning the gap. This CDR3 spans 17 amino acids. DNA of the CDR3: TGTGCCAGCAGCTTAAGGAGGTGGGAGGGGGGCACAGATACGCAGTATTTT. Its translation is CASSLRRWEGGTDTQYF.

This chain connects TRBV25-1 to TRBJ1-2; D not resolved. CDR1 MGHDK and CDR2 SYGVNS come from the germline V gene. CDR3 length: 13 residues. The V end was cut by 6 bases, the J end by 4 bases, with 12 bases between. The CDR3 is CASREALGYGYTF. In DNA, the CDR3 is TGTGCCAGCAGGGAGGCCCTGGGCTATGGCTACACCTTC.

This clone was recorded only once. CDR3 in DNA: TGCGCCAGCAGCCTTGAGGGGAGTAACAATCAGCCCCAGCATTTT. It yields the protein CASSLEGSNNQPQHF. This chain joins TRBV5-1 and TRBJ1-5, with D possibly matching TRBD1 (5 bases). There are 15 residues in the CDR3. Germline V CDR1 and CDR2: SGHRS, YFSETQ. Trimming took 4 bases from V and 3 from J, leaving 14 bases between them.

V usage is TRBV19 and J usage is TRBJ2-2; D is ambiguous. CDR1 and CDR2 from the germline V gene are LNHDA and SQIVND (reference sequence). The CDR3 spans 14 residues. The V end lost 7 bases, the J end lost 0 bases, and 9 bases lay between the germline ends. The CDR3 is CASTLGANTGELFF. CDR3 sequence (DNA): TGTGCCAGTACCCTTGGCGCGAACACCGGGGAGCTGTTTTTT.

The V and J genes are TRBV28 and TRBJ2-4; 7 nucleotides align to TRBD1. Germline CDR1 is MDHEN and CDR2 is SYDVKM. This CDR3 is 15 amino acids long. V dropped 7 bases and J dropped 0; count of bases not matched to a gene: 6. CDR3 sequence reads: CASTMTGLAKNIQYF. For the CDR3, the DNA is TGTGCCAGCACCATGACAGGGCTAGCCAAAAACATTCAGTACTTC.

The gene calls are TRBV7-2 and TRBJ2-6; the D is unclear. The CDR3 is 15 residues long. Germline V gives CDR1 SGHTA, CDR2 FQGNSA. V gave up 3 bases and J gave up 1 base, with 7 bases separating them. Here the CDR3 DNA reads TGTGCCAGCAGCTTCGGTGGATCTGGGGCCAACGTCCTGACTTTC. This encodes CASSFGGSGANVLTF. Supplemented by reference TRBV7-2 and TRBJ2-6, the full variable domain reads GAGVSQSPSNKVTEKGKDVELRCDPISGHTALYWYRQSLGQGLEFLIYFQGNSAPDKSGLPSDRFSAERTGGSVSTLTIQRTQQEDSAVYLCASSFGGSGANVLTFGAGSRLTVL.

CDR3 amino acids: CASSLPTGAGNTIYF. The CDR3 region has the DNA TGCGCCAGCAGCTTACCGACAGGGGCCGGAAACACCATATATTTT. The chain has TRBV5-1 and TRBJ1-3; TRBD1 matches 8 bases. The V and J ends lost 2 bases and 4 bases, in that order; junction bases with no gene match: 5. Germline CDR1 is SGHRS and CDR2 is YFSETQ. The CDR3 spans 15 residues.

The CDR3 region is CASSYSQRGRDEQFF. CDR3 nucleotides: TGTGCCAGCAGTTACTCGCAGCGGGGGAGGGATGAGCAGTTCTTC. The J gene is TRBJ2-1, the V gene TRBV6-5; 8 positions agree with TRBD2. V lost 0 bases and J lost 8; bases outside the gene matches: 6. This CDR3 has 15 amino acids. Germline V lookup: CDR1 MNHEY, CDR2 SVGAGI.

The CDR3 region is CATKTEVTDTQYF. The CDR3 nucleotides read TGTGCCACCAAGACTGAAGTAACAGATACGCAGTATTTT. J is TRBJ2-3 and V is TRBV10-3; D not certain. V lost 10 bases and J 3 bases, leaving 14 bases between the germline ends. This CDR3 spans 13 amino acids. In germline, CDR1 is ENHRY, CDR2 SYGVKD.

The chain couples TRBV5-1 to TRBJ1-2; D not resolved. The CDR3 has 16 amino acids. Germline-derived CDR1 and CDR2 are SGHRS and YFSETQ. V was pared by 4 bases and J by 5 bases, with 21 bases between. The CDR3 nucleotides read TGCGCCAGCAGCCCAATACCGACCAGCATAGAATATGGCTACACCTTC. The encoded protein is CASSPIPTSIEYGYTF.

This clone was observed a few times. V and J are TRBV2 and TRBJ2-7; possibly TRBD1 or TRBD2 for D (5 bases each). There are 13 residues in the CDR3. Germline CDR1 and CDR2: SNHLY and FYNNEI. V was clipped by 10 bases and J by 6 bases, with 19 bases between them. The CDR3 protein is CATQPLGTPEQYV. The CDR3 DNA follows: TGTGCCACCCAACCCTTGGGGACGCCCGAGCAGTACGTC.

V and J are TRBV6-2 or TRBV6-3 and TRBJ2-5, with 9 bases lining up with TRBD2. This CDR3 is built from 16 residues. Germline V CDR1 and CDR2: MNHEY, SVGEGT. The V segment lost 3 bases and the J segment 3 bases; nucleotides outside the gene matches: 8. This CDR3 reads CASSYGGGAGEETQYF. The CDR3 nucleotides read TGTGCCAGCAGTTATGGCGGGGGGGCAGGGGAAGAGACCCAGTACTTC.

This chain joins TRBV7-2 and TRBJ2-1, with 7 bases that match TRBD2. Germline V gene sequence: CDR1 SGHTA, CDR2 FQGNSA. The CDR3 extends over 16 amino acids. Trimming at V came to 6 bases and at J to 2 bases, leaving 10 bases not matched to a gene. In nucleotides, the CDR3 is TGTGCCAGCAGTCCGGAGAGCGGGGCCACCTACAATGAGCAGTTCTTC. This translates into CASSPESGATYNEQFF.

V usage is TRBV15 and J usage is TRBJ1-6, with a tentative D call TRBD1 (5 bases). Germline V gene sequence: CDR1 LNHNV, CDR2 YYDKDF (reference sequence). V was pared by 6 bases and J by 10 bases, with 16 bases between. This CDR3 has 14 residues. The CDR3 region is CATSSTVGSSPLHF. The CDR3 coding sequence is TGTGCCACCAGTTCGACAGTGGGTAGCTCACCCCTCCACTTT.

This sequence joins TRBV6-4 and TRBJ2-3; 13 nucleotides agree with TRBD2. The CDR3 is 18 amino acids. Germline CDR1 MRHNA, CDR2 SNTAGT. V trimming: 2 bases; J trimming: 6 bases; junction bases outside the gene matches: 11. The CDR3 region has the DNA TGTGCCAGCAGTGACCACTGGACTAGCGGGGGCCCTCGTGATACGCAGTATTTT. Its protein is CASSDHWTSGGPRDTQYF.

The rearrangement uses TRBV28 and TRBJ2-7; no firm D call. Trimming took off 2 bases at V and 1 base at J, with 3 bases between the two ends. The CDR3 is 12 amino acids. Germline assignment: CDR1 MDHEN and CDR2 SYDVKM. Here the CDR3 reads CASSLGSYEQYV. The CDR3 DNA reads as TGTGCCAGCAGTTTAGGATCCTACGAGCAGTACGTC.

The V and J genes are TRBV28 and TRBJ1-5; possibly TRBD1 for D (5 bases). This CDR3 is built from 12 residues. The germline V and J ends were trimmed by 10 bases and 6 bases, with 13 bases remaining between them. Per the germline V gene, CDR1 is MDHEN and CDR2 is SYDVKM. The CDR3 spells CAIKRGSQPQHF. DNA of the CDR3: TGTGCCATTAAAAGGGGTAGTCAGCCCCAGCATTTT.

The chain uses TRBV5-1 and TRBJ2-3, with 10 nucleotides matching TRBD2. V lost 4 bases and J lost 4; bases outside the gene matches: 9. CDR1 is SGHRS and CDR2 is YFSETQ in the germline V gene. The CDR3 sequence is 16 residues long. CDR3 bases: TGCGCCAGCAGCCCTAGAGCGGGGGGGCCCCCAGATACGCAGTATTTT. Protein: CASSPRAGGPPDTQYF.

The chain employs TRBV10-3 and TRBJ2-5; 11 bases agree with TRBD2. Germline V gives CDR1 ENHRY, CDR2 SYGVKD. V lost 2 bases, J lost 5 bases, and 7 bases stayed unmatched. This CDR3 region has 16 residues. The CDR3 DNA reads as TGTGCCATCAGTGAGGCTACTAGCGGGGGAATCGAGACCCAGTACTTC. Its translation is CAISEATSGGIETQYF.

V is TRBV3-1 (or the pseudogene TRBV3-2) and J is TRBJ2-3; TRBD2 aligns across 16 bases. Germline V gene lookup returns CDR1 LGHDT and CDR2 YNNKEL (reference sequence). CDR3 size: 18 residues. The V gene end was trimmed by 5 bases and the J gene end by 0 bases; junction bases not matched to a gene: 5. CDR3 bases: TGTGCCAGCAGCGATCCGGGACTAGCGGGGGGGAGCACAGATACGCAGTATTTT. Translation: CASSDPGLAGGSTDTQYF.